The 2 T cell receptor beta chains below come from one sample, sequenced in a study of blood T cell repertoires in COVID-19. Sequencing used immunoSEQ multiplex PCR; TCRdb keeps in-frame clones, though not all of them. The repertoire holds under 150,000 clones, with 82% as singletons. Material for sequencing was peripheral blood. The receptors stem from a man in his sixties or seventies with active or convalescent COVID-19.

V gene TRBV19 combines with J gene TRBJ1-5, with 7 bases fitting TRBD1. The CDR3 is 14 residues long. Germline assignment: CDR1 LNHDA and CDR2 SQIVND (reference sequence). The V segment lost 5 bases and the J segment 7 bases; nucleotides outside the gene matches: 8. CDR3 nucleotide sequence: TGTGCCAGTAGTCTGACAGGGTACGGACAGCCCCAGCATTTT. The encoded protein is CASSLTGYGQPQHF.

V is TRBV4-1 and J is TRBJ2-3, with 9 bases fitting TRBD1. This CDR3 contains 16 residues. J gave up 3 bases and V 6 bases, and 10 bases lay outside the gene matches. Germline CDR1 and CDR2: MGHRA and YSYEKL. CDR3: CASSLTDRGETDTQYF. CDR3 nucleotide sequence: TGCGCCAGCAGTTTGACGGACAGGGGCGAAACAGATACGCAGTATTTT.